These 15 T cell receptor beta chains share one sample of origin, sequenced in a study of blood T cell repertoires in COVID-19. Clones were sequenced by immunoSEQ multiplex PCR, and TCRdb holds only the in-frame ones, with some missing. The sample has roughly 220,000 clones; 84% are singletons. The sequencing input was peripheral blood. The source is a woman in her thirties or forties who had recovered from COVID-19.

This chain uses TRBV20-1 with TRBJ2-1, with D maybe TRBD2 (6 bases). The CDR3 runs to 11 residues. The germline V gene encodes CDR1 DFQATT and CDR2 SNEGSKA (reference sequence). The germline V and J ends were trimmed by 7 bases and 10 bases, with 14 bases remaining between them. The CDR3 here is CSVRGAREQFF. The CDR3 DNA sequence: TGCAGTGTTCGCGGGGCGCGGGAGCAGTTCTTC.

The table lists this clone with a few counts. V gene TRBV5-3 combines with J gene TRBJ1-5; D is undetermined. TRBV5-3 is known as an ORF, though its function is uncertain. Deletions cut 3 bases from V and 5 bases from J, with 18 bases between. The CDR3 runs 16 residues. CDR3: CARSSPEAAHYQPQHF. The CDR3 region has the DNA TGTGCCAGAAGCTCCCCAGAGGCCGCCCATTATCAGCCCCAGCATTTT.

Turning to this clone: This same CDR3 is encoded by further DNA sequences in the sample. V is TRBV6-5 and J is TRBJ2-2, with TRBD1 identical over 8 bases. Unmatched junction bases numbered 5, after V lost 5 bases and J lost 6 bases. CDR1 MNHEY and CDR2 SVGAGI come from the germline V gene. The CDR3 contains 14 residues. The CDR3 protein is CASSPRTGPGELFF. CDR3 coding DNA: TGTGCCAGCAGTCCCCGGACAGGGCCCGGGGAGCTGTTTTTT.

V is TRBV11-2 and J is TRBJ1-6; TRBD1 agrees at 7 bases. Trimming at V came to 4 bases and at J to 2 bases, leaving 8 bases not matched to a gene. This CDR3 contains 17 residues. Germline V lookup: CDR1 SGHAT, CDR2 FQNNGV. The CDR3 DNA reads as TGTGCCAGCAGCTCGACAGGGATTGTCACCTATAATTCACCCCTCCACTTT. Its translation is CASSSTGIVTYNSPLHF.

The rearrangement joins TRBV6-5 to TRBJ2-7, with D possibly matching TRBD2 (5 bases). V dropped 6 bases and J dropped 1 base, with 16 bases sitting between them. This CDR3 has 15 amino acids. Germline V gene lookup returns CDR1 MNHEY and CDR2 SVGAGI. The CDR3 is CASRPPGSGSYEQYF. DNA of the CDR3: TGTGCCAGCAGACCACCCGGCAGCGGTTCCTACGAGCAGTACTTC.

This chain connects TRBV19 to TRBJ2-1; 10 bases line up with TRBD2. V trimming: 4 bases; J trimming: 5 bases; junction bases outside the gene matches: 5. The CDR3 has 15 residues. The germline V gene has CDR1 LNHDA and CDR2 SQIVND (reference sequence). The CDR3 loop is CASSKLAGLNNEQFF. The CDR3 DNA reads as TGTGCCAGTAGTAAACTAGCGGGGTTAAACAATGAGCAGTTCTTC.

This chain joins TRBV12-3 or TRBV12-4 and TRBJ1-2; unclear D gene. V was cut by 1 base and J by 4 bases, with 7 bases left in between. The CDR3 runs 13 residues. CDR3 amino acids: CASSLGRFYGYTF. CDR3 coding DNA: TGTGCCAGCAGTTTAGGGCGGTTCTATGGCTACACCTTC.

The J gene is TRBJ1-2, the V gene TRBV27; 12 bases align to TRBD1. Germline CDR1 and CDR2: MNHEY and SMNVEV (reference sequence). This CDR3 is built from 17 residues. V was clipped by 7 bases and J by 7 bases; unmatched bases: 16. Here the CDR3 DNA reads TGTGCCAGCACCCCCGGAGGGACAGGGGGCGTCTTGGGTGGCTACACCTTC. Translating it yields CASTPGGTGGVLGGYTF.

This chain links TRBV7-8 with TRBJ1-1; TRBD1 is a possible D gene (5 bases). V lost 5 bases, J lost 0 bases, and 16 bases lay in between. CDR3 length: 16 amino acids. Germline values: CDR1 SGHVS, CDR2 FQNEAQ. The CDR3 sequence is CASSTDTGSMNTEAFF. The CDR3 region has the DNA TGTGCCAGCAGCACCGACACAGGTTCCATGAACACTGAAGCTTTCTTT. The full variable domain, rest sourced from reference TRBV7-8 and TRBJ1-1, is GAGVSQSPRYKVAKRGQDVALRCDPISGHVSLFWYQQALGQGPEFLTYFQNEAQLDKSGLPSDRFFAERPEGSVSTLKIQRTQQEDSAVYLCASSTDTGSMNTEAFFGQGTRLTVV.

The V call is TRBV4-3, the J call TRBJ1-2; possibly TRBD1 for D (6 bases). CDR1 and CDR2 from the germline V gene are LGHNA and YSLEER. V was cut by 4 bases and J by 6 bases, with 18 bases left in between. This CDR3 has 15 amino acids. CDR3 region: CASSPDIGQGHGYTF. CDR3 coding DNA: TGCGCCAGCAGCCCAGACATCGGCCAGGGGCATGGCTACACCTTC.

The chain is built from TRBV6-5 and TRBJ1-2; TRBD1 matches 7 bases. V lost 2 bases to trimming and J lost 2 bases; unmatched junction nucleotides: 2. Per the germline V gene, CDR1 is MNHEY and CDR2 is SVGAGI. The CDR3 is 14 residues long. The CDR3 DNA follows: TGTGCCAGCAGTTACAGGGGGCGAAACTATGGCTACACCTTC. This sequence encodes CASSYRGRNYGYTF.

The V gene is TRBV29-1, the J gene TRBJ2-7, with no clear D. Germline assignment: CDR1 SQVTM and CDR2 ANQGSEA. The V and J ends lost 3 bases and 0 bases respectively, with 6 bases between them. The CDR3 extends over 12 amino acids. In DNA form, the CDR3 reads TGCAGCGTTGACGACAACTCCTACGAGCAGTACTTC. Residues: CSVDDNSYEQYF.

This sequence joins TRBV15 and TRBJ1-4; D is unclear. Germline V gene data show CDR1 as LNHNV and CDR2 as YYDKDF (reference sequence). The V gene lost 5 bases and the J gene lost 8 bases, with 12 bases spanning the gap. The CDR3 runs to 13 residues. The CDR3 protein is CATSQALYEKLFF. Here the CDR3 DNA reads TGTGCCACCAGCCAGGCTTTATACGAAAAACTGTTTTTT.

CDR3 coding DNA: TGTGCCACCGTACCTCAGAGAGGGTACCAAGAGACCCAGTACTTC. It yields the protein CATVPQRGYQETQYF. This chain links TRBV28 with TRBJ2-5, with a tentative D call TRBD2 (5 bases). This CDR3 has 15 residues. Germline assignment: CDR1 MDHEN and CDR2 SYDVKM. V was shortened by 10 bases and J by 0 bases, with 18 bases between the two germline ends.

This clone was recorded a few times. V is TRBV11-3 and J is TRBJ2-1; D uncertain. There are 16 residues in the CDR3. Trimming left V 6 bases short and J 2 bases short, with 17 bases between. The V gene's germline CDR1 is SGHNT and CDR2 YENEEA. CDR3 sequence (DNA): TGTGCCAGCAGTCAATTGAGCTCTTACCCCTACAATGAGCAGTTCTTC. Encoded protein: CASSQLSSYPYNEQFF.